These 17 T cell receptor beta chains share one sample of origin, sequenced in a study of blood T cell repertoires in COVID-19. The table came from immunoSEQ multiplex PCR; TCRdb's copy has only in-frame clones and leaves some out. The data hold under 65,000 clones, with roughly 87% observed a single time. The sample taken for sequencing was peripheral blood. The receptors here all came from an elderly man in a cohort sampled during active COVID-19.

The chain joins TRBV19 to TRBJ2-7; D gene ambiguous. Trimming removed 3 bases from V and 3 bases from J, with 9 bases in between. Germline V lookup: CDR1 LNHDA, CDR2 SQIVND (reference sequence). The CDR3 has 13 amino acids. The CDR3: CASSIHGGYEQYF. DNA of the CDR3: TGTGCCAGTAGTATTCACGGCGGCTACGAGCAGTACTTC.

The gene calls are TRBV9 and TRBJ2-1; perhaps TRBD2 as D (6 bases). The CDR3 runs to 16 residues. Germline V gene sequence: CDR1 SGDLS, CDR2 YYNGEE. With 0 bases removed from V and 3 bases from J, the gap between germline ends came to 13 bases. CDR3 in amino acids: CASSVGGDSLYNEQFF. In DNA form, the CDR3 reads TGTGCCAGCAGCGTAGGAGGGGACTCCCTCTACAATGAGCAGTTCTTC.

J is TRBJ2-5 and V is TRBV4-3, with TRBD2 matching 8 bases. After removal of 1 base from V and 5 bases from J, the junction contained 6 bases not matched to a gene. CDR1 is LGHNA and CDR2 is YSLEER in the germline V gene. The CDR3 extends over 15 amino acids. The CDR3 loop reads CASSQAVSGAETQYF. CDR3 coding DNA: TGCGCCAGCAGCCAAGCTGTTAGCGGGGCGGAGACCCAGTACTTC.

The V gene is TRBV7-2, the J gene TRBJ2-2; the match to TRBD2 covers 9 bases. This CDR3 comprises 15 residues. The V and J ends lost 0 bases and 6 bases, in that order; junction bases with no gene match: 2. The germline V gene has CDR1 SGHTA and CDR2 FQGNSA. The CDR3 sequence is CASSLAGGGAGELFF. As DNA, the CDR3 is TGTGCCAGCAGCTTAGCTGGCGGGGGGGCCGGGGAGCTGTTTTTT.

The V gene is TRBV7-6, the J gene TRBJ2-7, with 11 bases fitting TRBD2. This CDR3 contains 16 residues. Germline V lookup: CDR1 SGHVS, CDR2 FNYEAQ. V was clipped by 5 bases and J by 0 bases; unmatched bases: 6. CDR3 in amino acids: CASSRTLAGGSYEQYF. The DNA of the CDR3 is TGTGCCAGCAGCCGGACTCTAGCGGGAGGCTCCTACGAGCAGTACTTC.

The chain is built from TRBV19 and TRBJ2-7; possible D gene TRBD1, 6 bases. In germline, CDR1 is LNHDA, CDR2 SQIVND (reference sequence). The CDR3 totals 15 residues. Trimming took 6 bases from V and 7 from J, leaving 22 bases between them. The CDR3: CASSQRAPVQGEQYF. The CDR3, as DNA: TGTGCCAGTAGCCAAAGGGCCCCGGTTCAGGGGGAGCAGTACTTC.

In its sample, this clone was seen once. The chain couples TRBV12-5 to TRBJ2-7; 7 nucleotides line up with TRBD2. The J segment lost 2 bases and the V segment lost 0 bases, leaving 10 bases of the junction unmatched. In germline, CDR1 is LGHNT, CDR2 FRNRAP. The CDR3 contains 17 residues. The chain's CDR3 is CASGLVHGSGLAYEQYF. CDR3 sequence (DNA): TGTGCTAGTGGTTTGGTACATGGTAGCGGGTTAGCCTACGAGCAGTACTTC. The variable domain in full, completed from reference TRBV12-5 and TRBJ2-7, reads DARVTQTPRHKVTEMGQEVTMRCQPILGHNTVFWYRQTMMQGLELLAYFRNRAPLDDSGMPKDRFSAEMPDATLATLKIQPSEPRDSAVYFCASGLVHGSGLAYEQYFGPGTRLTVT.

The chain joins TRBV29-1 to TRBJ2-5; TRBD1 aligns across 10 bases. CDR1 is SQVTM, CDR2 ANQGSEA, per germline. The CDR3 totals 12 residues. The J segment lost 4 bases and the V segment lost 4 bases, leaving 0 bases of the junction unmatched. For the CDR3, the DNA is TGCAGCGTTGGGGACAGGGGAGAGACCCAGTACTTC. Its protein is CSVGDRGETQYF.

The V gene is TRBV5-1, the J gene TRBJ2-1, with D unclear. The CDR3 contains 13 residues. The V gene lost 4 bases and the J gene lost 6 bases, with 11 bases spanning the gap. Germline CDR1 reads SGHRS; CDR2 reads YFSETQ. For the CDR3, the DNA is TGCGCCAGCAGCCTACCACCAGGCAATGAGCAGTTCTTC. Its protein is CASSLPPGNEQFF. The full variable domain, its missing parts supplied by reference TRBV5-1 and TRBJ2-1, is KAGVTQTPRYLIKTRGQQVTLSCSPISGHRSVSWYQQTPGQGLQFLFEYFSETQRNKGNFPGRFSGRQFSNSRSEMNVSTLELGDSALYLCASSLPPGNEQFFGPGTRLTVL.

The chain uses TRBV24-1 and TRBJ2-3, with 10 bases lining up with TRBD1. Per the germline V gene, CDR1 is KGHDR and CDR2 is SFDVKD. Germline trimming cut 3 bases from V and 1 base from J; bases unmatched to any gene: 3. The CDR3 loop spans 16 amino acids. The CDR3 sequence: CATSDRTGGGTDTQYF. CDR3 nucleotide sequence: TGTGCCACCAGTGATAGGACAGGGGGAGGCACAGATACGCAGTATTTT.

The rearrangement links TRBV9 to TRBJ2-1, with TRBD2 matching over 8 bases. CDR1 is SGDLS and CDR2 is YYNGEE in the germline V gene. V was clipped by 0 bases and J by 2 bases; unmatched bases: 7. CDR3 size: 17 residues. CDR3 amino acids: CASSVAGTRITYNEQFF. CDR3 bases: TGTGCCAGCAGCGTAGCTGGGACTAGGATAACCTACAATGAGCAGTTCTTC. The variable domain in full, with the rest retrieved from reference TRBV9 and TRBJ2-1, is DSGVTQTPKHLITATGQRVTLRCSPRSGDLSVYWYQQSLDQGLQFLIQYYNGEERAKGNILERFSAQQFPDLHSELNLSSLELGDSALYFCASSVAGTRITYNEQFFGPGTRLTVL.

The chain has TRBV30 and TRBJ2-5; no definite D call. The CDR3 spans 12 residues. Germline V gives CDR1 GTSNPN, CDR2 SVGIG (reference sequence). V lost 0 bases and J 4 bases, leaving 6 bases between the germline ends. CDR3 amino acids: CAWSVSRETQYF. CDR3 DNA sequence: TGTGCCTGGAGTGTATCTAGAGAGACCCAGTACTTC.

The chain carries TRBV19 and TRBJ1-2, with 10 bases identical to TRBD1. V lost 4 bases, J lost 4 bases, and 6 bases stayed unmatched. There are 15 residues in the CDR3. Germline assignment: CDR1 LNHDA and CDR2 SQIVND (reference sequence). In DNA, the CDR3 is TGTGCCAGTAGTACCCCGGACAGGGGGATCTATGGCTACACCTTC. Residues: CASSTPDRGIYGYTF.

The genes are TRBV18 and TRBJ2-7; TRBD2 might be the D (5 bases). The CDR3 extends over 14 amino acids. Between the trimmed V and J ends, which lost 3 bases and 5 bases, there was a span of 14 bases. The germline CDR1 and CDR2 sequences are KGHSH and LQKENI. The CDR3 loop reads CASSPTWTVDEQYF. DNA for the CDR3: TGTGCCAGCTCACCCACATGGACTGTCGACGAGCAGTACTTC. The full variable domain, in which reference TRBV18 and TRBJ2-7 provide the parts outside the CDR3, is NAGVMQNPRHLVRRRGQEARLRCSPMKGHSHVYWYRQLPEEGLKFMVYLQKENIIDESGMPKERFSAEFPKEGPSILRIQQVVRGDSAAYFCASSPTWTVDEQYFGPGTRLTVT.

The chain combines TRBV9 with TRBJ2-1; 7 bases fit TRBD2. The ends lost 3 bases at V and 2 bases at J; junction bases unmatched: 8. This CDR3 spans 16 amino acids. CDR1 SGDLS and CDR2 YYNGEE come from the germline V gene. CDR3 sequence: CASSAGLPRTYNEQFF. Here the CDR3 DNA reads TGTGCCAGCAGCGCGGGACTACCGAGAACCTACAATGAGCAGTTCTTC.

V and J are TRBV5-1 and TRBJ2-4; 8 bases line up with TRBD2. This CDR3 comprises 19 residues. V lost 0 bases and J lost 0; bases outside the gene matches: 11. Germline lookup yields CDR1 SGHRS and CDR2 YFSETQ. CDR3 in DNA: TGCGCCAGCAGCTTGGGGGCGGGAGGCAACCACTTAGCCAAAAACATTCAGTACTTC. This gives the protein CASSLGAGGNHLAKNIQYF.

The CDR3 region is CASSPRTGKETQYF. The CDR3 DNA sequence: TGTGCCAGTAGTCCAAGGACAGGGAAAGAGACCCAGTACTTC. This rearrangement joins TRBV19 to TRBJ2-5; 8 nucleotides align to TRBD1. With 5 bases clipped from V and 3 bases from J, the junction kept 5 bases outside the gene matches. This CDR3 region has 14 residues. From germline, CDR1 is LNHDA and CDR2 SQIVND (reference sequence).